The 21 T cell receptor beta chains listed next were all sequenced from one sample in a study. TCRdb passed the 5' RACE reads through MiXCR, listing each CDR3 protein once. This sample has roughly 58,000 distinct CDR3 sequences; under 25% occur once, and the top ten carry 2.5% to 4%. The sorted Tregs were CD4+CD25+CD127-/low cells. Sequenced: tumor-infiltrating Tregs sorted from the breast tumor. The receptor set was obtained from a female donor with breast cancer.

The chain uses TRBV20-1 and TRBJ1-1; D call uncertain. CDR3 length equals 13 residues. CDR1 is DFQATT and CDR2 is SNEGSKA in the germline V gene (reference sequence). V lost 4 bases to trimming and J lost 0 bases, with 9 bases between them. The CDR3 reads CSAKQPMNTEAFF. The CDR3 region has the DNA TGCAGTGCTAAACAGCCCATGAACACTGAAGCTTTCTTT.

This clonotype occurred many times. This chain connects TRBV20-1 to TRBJ2-1, with TRBD2 matching over 14 bases. Germline CDR1 reads DFQATT; CDR2 reads SNEGSKA (reference sequence). Germline trimming cut 5 bases from V and 10 bases from J; bases unmatched to any gene: 7. The CDR3 totals 14 residues. CDR3 DNA: TGCAGTGCTTCTCGACTAGCGGGGGGGCTGGAGCAGTTCTTC. This translates into CSASRLAGGLEQFF.

Sample share makes this clonotype medium-sized (0.01 to 0.1%). This rearrangement joins TRBV20-1 to TRBJ1-2; D not resolved. The CDR3 extends over 13 amino acids. Trimming stripped 3 bases from V and 0 bases from J, with 8 bases between. Germline CDR1 and CDR2: DFQATT and SNEGSKA (reference sequence). CDR3 nucleotide sequence: TGCAGTGCTAGTGAGCCCGCTAACTATGGCTACACCTTC. It codes for CSASEPANYGYTF.

As for this clonotype: The CDR3 end shows no conserved phenylalanine or tryptophan, and so a read error is likely. The chain employs TRBV4-2 and TRBJ2-1, with a tentative D call TRBD1 (5 bases). The germline V gene has CDR1 LGHNA and CDR2 YNFKEQ. Between the trimmed V and J ends, which lost 4 bases and 7 bases, there was a span of 17 bases. The CDR3 spans 15 residues. Written as DNA, the CDR3 is TGTGCCAGCAGCCCCCGTCAGGGCTCCTGGAATGAGCAGTTCTCC. Residues: CASSPRQGSWNEQFS.

The chain's CDR3 is CASSQGRYTDTQYF. CDR3 DNA sequence: TGCGCCAGCAGCCAGGGACGGTACACAGATACGCAGTATTTT. The V gene is TRBV5-1, the J gene TRBJ2-3; either TRBD1 or TRBD2 may fit D (5 bases each). The germline V gene has CDR1 SGHRS and CDR2 YFSETQ. Deletions cut 4 bases from V and 2 bases from J, with 11 bases between. This CDR3 spans 14 amino acids.

This clonotype was seen at least ten times. This chain links TRBV5-1 with TRBJ2-2, with 10 bases aligning to TRBD2. CDR3 length: 14 amino acids. Germline values: CDR1 SGHRS, CDR2 YFSETQ. V lost 7 bases to trimming and J lost 5 bases; unmatched junction nucleotides: 5. CDR3 amino acids: CASAPSGRTGELFF. CDR3 sequence (DNA): TGCGCCAGCGCCCCTAGCGGGAGAACCGGGGAGCTGTTTTTT.

The chain uses TRBV3-1 and TRBJ2-3, with 7 bases aligning to TRBD2. Germline CDR1 is LGHDT and CDR2 is YNNKEL (reference sequence). The CDR3 is 15 amino acids. V shed 4 bases, J shed 0 bases, and the junction held 4 bases outside the gene matches. CDR3 sequence: CASSPIAGSTDTQYF. CDR3 nucleotide sequence: TGTGCCAGCAGCCCGATAGCGGGCAGCACAGATACGCAGTATTTT.

In its sample, this clonotype was seen a few times. The rearrangement links TRBV10-3 to TRBJ2-7; D remains unclear. The germline V gene has CDR1 ENHRY and CDR2 SYGVKD. The germline V and J ends were trimmed by 3 bases and 2 bases, with 11 bases remaining between them. The CDR3 length is 14 residues. CDR3 residues: CAISEYNYPYEQYF. For the CDR3, the DNA is TGTGCCATCAGTGAATATAACTACCCCTACGAGCAGTACTTC.

V is TRBV3-1 and J is TRBJ1-2; tentative D call: TRBD1 (6 bases). Germline V gene lookup returns CDR1 LGHDT and CDR2 YNNKEL (reference sequence). V was shortened by 5 bases and J by 9 bases, with 16 bases between the two germline ends. There are 13 residues in the CDR3. DNA for the CDR3: TGTGCCAGCAGCGACCGGACAGCGGAGAGCTACACCTTC. It specifies CASSDRTAESYTF. Variable domain in full (rest from reference TRBV3-1 and TRBJ1-2): DTAVSQTPKYLVTQMGNDKSIKCEQNLGHDTMYWYKQDSKKFLKIMFSYNNKELIINETVPNRFSPKSPDKAHLNLHINSLELGDSAVYFCASSDRTAESYTFGSGTRLTVV.

The gene calls are TRBV7-9 and TRBJ1-5; 9 bases align to TRBD1. With 5 bases clipped from V and 2 bases from J, the junction kept 4 bases outside the gene matches. This CDR3 contains 15 residues. The germline V gene has CDR1 SEHNR and CDR2 FQNEAQ (reference sequence). The CDR3 here is CASSRDRVGNQPQHF. The CDR3 nucleotides are TGTGCCAGCAGCCGGGACAGGGTGGGCAATCAGCCCCAGCATTTT.

V and J are TRBV7-9 and TRBJ2-3; TRBD2 matches 12 bases. The CDR3 length is 16 residues. Losses at the gene ends were 5 bases for V and 0 bases for J; bases not matched to a gene: 3. Germline loops: CDR1 SEHNR, CDR2 FQNEAQ (reference sequence). DNA for the CDR3: TGTGCCAGCAGCCTGGGACTAGCGGGCAGCACAGATACGCAGTATTTT. It yields the protein CASSLGLAGSTDTQYF.

This clonotype was seen only a few times. This chain joins TRBV24-1 and TRBJ1-1; a weak D match, TRBD1 (6 bases). The CDR3 length is 12 residues. V lost 7 bases, J lost 5 bases, and 10 bases lay in between. Germline assignment: CDR1 KGHDR and CDR2 SFDVKD. Written as DNA, the CDR3 is TGTGCCACCAGGCCCAGGGGAACTGAAGCTTTCTTT. It yields the protein CATRPRGTEAFF.

This clonotype has a handful of counts. The rearrangement joins TRBV6-2 or TRBV6-3 to TRBJ2-3; D is uncertain. V was cut by 0 bases and J by 0 bases, with 13 bases left in between. Germline loops: CDR1 MNHEY, CDR2 SVGEGT. The CDR3 length is 17 residues. The chain's CDR3 is CASSYSSYEPSTDTQYF. CDR3 DNA sequence: TGTGCCAGCAGTTACTCCAGCTACGAACCAAGCACAGATACGCAGTATTTT.

Only a few counts were recorded for this clonotype. The chain links TRBV12-3 or TRBV12-4 to TRBJ2-1; 12 nucleotides align to TRBD2. The CDR3 spans 16 residues. The trim removed 5 bases at V and 9 bases at J, leaving 11 bases unmatched. CDR3 residues: CASSRAGTSGLSEQFF. CDR3 DNA: TGTGCCAGCAGTCGAGCTGGGACTAGCGGGTTGAGTGAGCAGTTCTTC.

The chain couples TRBV12-3 or TRBV12-4 to TRBJ1-5; a possible D gene is TRBD1 (6 bases). V dropped 5 bases and J dropped 2 bases, with 22 bases sitting between them. This CDR3 comprises 18 residues. CDR3 sequence reads: CASSANGQWGWGNQPQHF. CDR3 DNA: TGTGCCAGCAGTGCCAATGGACAGTGGGGGTGGGGCAATCAGCCCCAGCATTTT.

By sample share, this clonotype is medium-sized. The V and J genes are TRBV12-3 or TRBV12-4 and TRBJ2-6; D remains unclear. The length of the CDR3 is 16 residues. V shed 6 bases and J shed 0 bases, with 12 bases lying between them. The CDR3 reads CASSFRAISGANVLTF. The DNA for the CDR3 is TGTGCCAGCAGCTTCCGAGCAATCTCTGGGGCCAACGTCCTGACTTTC.

The rearrangement links TRBV5-1 to TRBJ2-2, with D hard to call. CDR1 SGHRS and CDR2 YFSETQ come from the germline V gene. The CDR3 contains 14 residues. V gave up 2 bases and J gave up 4 bases, with 9 bases separating them. CDR3 loop: CASSLDRTTGELFF. The CDR3 bases are TGCGCCAGCAGCTTAGACCGGACCACCGGGGAGCTGTTTTTT.

Only a few counts were recorded for this clonotype. The chain uses TRBV7-2 and TRBJ2-3; D is undetermined. Germline V CDR1 and CDR2: SGHTA, FQGNSA. V lost 0 bases and J 1 base, leaving 11 bases between the germline ends. This CDR3 is 16 amino acids long. Here the CDR3 DNA reads TGTGCCAGCAGCTTAGCGGGATCTCAAGGCACAGATACGCAGTATTTT. This translates into CASSLAGSQGTDTQYF.

The chain employs TRBV20-1 and TRBJ2-3; 9 nucleotides match TRBD1. The junction had 5 bases not matched to a gene; V was cut back by 1 base and J by 3 bases. CDR1 DFQATT and CDR2 SNEGSKA come from the germline V gene (reference sequence). This CDR3 contains 15 residues. CDR3: CSARGGTGRTDTQYF. The CDR3, as DNA: TGCAGTGCTAGAGGCGGGACAGGGAGGACAGATACGCAGTATTTT.

In its sample, this clonotype was seen many times. The chain carries TRBV29-1 and TRBJ1-2; TRBD1 matches at 8 bases. Germline CDR1 and CDR2: SQVTM and ANQGSEA. The J segment lost 8 bases and the V segment lost 6 bases, leaving 8 bases of the junction unmatched. The CDR3 sequence is 12 residues long. The CDR3 region has the DNA TGCAGCGTGGGGGGACAGGTCAGGGGCTACACCTTC. Translating it yields CSVGGQVRGYTF.

CDR3 residues: CASSSTLVHEQFF. DNA of the CDR3: TGTGCCAGCAGTAGTACCTTAGTCCATGAGCAGTTCTTC. This chain links TRBV28 with TRBJ2-1, with unresolved D. The CDR3 covers 13 residues. Trimming removed 5 bases from V and 8 bases from J, with 13 bases in between. CDR1 and CDR2 (germline): MDHEN, SYDVKM.